Shown below are 4 T cell receptor beta chains from a single sample sequenced in a study of blood T cell repertoires in COVID-19. Produced via immunoSEQ multiplex PCR; TCRdb's table is partial and in-frame only. This table holds 30,000 to 35,000 clones, approximately 78% found once. The sequenced sample was peripheral blood. These receptors originate from a man older than 75 with active or convalescent COVID-19.

This clone was counted once. The gene calls are TRBV5-5 and TRBJ2-1; D not resolved. The V end was cut by 1 base, the J end by 2 bases, with 4 bases between. CDR1 and CDR2 from the germline V gene are SGHKS and YYEKEE (reference sequence). CDR3 size: 13 residues. The CDR3 is CASSLSPYNEQFF. The CDR3 nucleotides read TGTGCCAGCAGCTTGTCTCCCTACAATGAGCAGTTCTTC.

V is TRBV11-3 and J is TRBJ2-7; the D is unclear. CDR3 length: 13 residues. The V end was cut by 3 bases, the J end by 0 bases, with 6 bases between. CDR1 and CDR2 from the germline V gene are SGHNT and YENEEA. The CDR3 sequence is CASSLRSSYEQYF. DNA for the CDR3: TGTGCCAGCAGCTTGAGGAGCTCCTACGAGCAGTACTTC.

The chain uses TRBV2 and TRBJ2-1; possible D gene TRBD1, 5 bases. The CDR3 has 13 amino acids. The V end was cut by 6 bases, the J end by 9 bases, with 15 bases between. The germline V gene encodes CDR1 SNHLY and CDR2 FYNNEI. The CDR3 bases are TGTGCCAGCAGCTACCAAACAGGTGGTGAGCAGTTCTTC. It is translated as CASSYQTGGEQFF.

The chain uses TRBV9 and TRBJ2-1; 8 nucleotides line up with TRBD2. Germline V lookup: CDR1 SGDLS, CDR2 YYNGEE. The CDR3 runs 16 residues. With V trimmed by 3 bases and J by 2 bases, 7 bases remained unmatched. In nucleotides, the CDR3 is TGTGCCAGCAGCGCGCGAGCGGGAGACCCCTACAATGAGCAGTTCTTC. Its translation: CASSARAGDPYNEQFF.